This T cell receptor (beta chain) emerged from a study of T cells in localized non-small cell lung cancer. About this clone itself: Its antigen remains unidentified.

Trimming left V 6 bases short and J 5 bases short, with 10 bases between. In germline, CDR1 is SQVTM, CDR2 ANQGSEA. This CDR3 has 12 amino acids. Libraries were prepared by immunoSEQ multiplex PCR; TCRdb keeps only in-frame clonotypes and omits some of them. The sample records around 64,000 clones, roughly 79% being singletons. General study results and limits: Greater T cell density in blood accompanied longer overall survival. The study found T cell clonality highest in uninvolved adjacent lung, above tumor. The appearance of a median about 60 of the top 100 tumor clones was seen in adjacent lung. Only one tumor region went through sequencing, so heterogeneity may still be there.

This clonotype was obtained from a man aged 40 to 69 with stage II lung adenocarcinoma. V is TRBV29-1 and J is TRBJ1-4; no clear D gene. The material sequenced was PBMCs, taken before any cancer treatment. The CDR3 bases are TGCAGCGTGGTTGTGGGCAATGAAAAACTGTTTTTT. As protein: CSVVVGNEKLFF.